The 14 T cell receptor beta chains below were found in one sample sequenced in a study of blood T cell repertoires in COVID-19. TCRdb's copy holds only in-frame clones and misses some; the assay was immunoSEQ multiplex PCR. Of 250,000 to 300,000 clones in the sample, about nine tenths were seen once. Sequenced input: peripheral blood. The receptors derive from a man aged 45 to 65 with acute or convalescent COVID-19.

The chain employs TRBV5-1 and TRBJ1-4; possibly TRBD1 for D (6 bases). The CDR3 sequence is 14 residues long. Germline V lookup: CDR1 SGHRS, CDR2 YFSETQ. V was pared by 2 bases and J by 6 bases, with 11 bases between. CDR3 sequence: CASSLQGRDEKLFF. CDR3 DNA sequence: TGCGCCAGCAGCTTACAGGGAAGGGATGAAAAACTGTTTTTT.

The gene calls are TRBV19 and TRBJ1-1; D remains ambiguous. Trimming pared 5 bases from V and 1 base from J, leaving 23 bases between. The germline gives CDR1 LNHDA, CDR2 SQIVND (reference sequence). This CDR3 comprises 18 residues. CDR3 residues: CASSPPRGVRIKNTEAFF. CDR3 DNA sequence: TGTGCCAGTAGTCCCCCCCGCGGGGTCCGGATTAAGAACACTGAAGCTTTCTTT. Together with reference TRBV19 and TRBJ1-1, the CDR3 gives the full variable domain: DGGITQSPKYLFRKEGQNVTLSCEQNLNHDAMYWYRQDPGQGLRLIYYSQIVNDFQKGDIAEGYSVSREKKESFPLTVTSAQKNPTAFYLCASSPPRGVRIKNTEAFFGQGTRLTVV.

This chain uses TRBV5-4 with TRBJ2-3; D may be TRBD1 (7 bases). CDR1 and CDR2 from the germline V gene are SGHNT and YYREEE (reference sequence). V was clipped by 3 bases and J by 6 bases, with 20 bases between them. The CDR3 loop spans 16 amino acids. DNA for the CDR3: TGTGCCAGCAGCTCCCGACAGGGAGGCCCGGGGGATACGCAGTATTTT. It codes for CASSSRQGGPGDTQYF.

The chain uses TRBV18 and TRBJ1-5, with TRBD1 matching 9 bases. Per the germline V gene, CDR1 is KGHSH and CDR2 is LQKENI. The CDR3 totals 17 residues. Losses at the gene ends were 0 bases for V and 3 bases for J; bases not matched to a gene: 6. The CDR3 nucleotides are TGTGCCAGCTCACCACCGGGGGACAGGGCCTACAATCAGCCCCAGCATTTT. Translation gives CASSPPGDRAYNQPQHF.

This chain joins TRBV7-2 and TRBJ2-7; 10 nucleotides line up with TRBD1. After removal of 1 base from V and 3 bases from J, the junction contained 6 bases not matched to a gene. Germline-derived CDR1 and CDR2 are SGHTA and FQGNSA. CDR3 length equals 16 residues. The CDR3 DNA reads TGTGCCAGCAGCTTAGGTGGGGGACAGGGGCTCTACGAGCAGTACTTC. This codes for CASSLGGGQGLYEQYF.

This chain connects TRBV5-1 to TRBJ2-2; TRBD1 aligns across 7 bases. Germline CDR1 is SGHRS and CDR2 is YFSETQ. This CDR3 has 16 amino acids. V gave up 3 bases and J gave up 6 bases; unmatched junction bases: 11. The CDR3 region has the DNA TGCGCCAGCAGCTCCCTGACAGGGACCCCCGCCGGGGAGCTGTTTTTT. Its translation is CASSSLTGTPAGELFF.

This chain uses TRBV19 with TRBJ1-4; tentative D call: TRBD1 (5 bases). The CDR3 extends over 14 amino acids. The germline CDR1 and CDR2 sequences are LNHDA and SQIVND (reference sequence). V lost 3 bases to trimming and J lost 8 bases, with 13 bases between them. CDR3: CASSISRTNEKLFF. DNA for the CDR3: TGTGCCAGTAGTATCAGTAGGACAAACGAAAAACTGTTTTTT.

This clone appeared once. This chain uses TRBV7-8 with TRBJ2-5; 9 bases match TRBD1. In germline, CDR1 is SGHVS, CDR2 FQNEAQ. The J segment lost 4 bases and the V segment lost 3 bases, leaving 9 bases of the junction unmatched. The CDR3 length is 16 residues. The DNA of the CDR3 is TGTGCCAGCAGCTTCCAGGGACAGGGTGGCGGAGAGACCCAGTACTTC. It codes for CASSFQGQGGGETQYF.

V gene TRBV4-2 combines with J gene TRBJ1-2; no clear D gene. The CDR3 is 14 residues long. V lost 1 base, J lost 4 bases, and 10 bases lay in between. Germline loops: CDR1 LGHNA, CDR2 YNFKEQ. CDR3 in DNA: TGTGCCAGCAGCCAAGGGGGAGGGATCTATGGCTACACCTTC. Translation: CASSQGGGIYGYTF.

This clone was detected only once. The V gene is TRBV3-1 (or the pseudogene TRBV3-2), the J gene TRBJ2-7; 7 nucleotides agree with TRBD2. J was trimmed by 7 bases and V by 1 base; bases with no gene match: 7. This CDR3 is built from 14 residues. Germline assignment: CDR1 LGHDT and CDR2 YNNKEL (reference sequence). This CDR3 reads CASSQGGEGGEQYF. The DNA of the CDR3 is TGTGCCAGCAGCCAAGGAGGGGAGGGAGGGGAGCAGTACTTC.

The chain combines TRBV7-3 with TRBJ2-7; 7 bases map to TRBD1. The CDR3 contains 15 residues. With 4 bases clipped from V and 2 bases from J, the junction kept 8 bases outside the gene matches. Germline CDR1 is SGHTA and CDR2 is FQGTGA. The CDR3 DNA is TGTGCCAGCAGCTCGGACCGGGACAGTACCTACGAGCAGTACTTC. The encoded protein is CASSSDRDSTYEQYF.

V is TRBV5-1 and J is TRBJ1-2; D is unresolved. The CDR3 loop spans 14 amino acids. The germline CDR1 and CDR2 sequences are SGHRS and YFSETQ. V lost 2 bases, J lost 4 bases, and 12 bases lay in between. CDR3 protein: CASSFLQAPYGYTF. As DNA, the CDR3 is TGCGCCAGCAGCTTTTTGCAGGCCCCCTATGGCTACACCTTC.

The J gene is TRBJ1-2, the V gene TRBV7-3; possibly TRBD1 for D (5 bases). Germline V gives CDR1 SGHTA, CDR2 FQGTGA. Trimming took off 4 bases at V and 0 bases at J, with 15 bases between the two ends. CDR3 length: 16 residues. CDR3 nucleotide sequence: TGTGCCAGCAGCTCCGGGGGTACAACTACTAACTATGGCTACACCTTC. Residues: CASSSGGTTTNYGYTF.

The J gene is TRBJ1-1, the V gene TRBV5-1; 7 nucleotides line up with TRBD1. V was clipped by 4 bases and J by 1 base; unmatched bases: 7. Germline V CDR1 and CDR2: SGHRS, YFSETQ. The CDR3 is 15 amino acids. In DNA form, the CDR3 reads TGCGCCAGCAGCCTGTGGTCAGGGGGGAACACTGAAGCTTTCTTT. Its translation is CASSLWSGGNTEAFF.